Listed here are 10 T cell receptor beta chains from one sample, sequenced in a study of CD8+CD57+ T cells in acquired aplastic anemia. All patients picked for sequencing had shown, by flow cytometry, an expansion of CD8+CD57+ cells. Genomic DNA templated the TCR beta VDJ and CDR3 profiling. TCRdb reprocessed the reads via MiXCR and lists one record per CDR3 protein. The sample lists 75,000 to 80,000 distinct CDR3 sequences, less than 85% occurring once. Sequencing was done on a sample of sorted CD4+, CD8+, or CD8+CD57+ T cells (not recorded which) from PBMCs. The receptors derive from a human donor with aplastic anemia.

CDR3 amino acids: CASRPGRECANYGYTF. CDR3 coding DNA: TGCGCCAGCAGACCGGGACGCGAGTGTGCTAACTATGGCTACACCTTC. The chain joins TRBV10-1 to TRBJ1-2; D possibly corresponds to TRBD1 (5 bases). This CDR3 has 16 residues. Trimming took off 6 bases at V and 0 bases at J, with 17 bases between the two ends. Germline assignment: CDR1 WNHNN and CDR2 SYGVQD (reference sequence).

CDR3 coding DNA: TGTGCCAGCACCCCGGGACTAGCGAACTACGAGCAGTACTTC. Translated: CASTPGLANYEQYF. The chain has TRBV2 and TRBJ2-7, with 10 bases lining up with TRBD2. The CDR3 contains 14 residues. Germline loops: CDR1 SNHLY, CDR2 FYNNEI. V shed 7 bases and J 3 bases; nucleotides not matched to a gene: 6.

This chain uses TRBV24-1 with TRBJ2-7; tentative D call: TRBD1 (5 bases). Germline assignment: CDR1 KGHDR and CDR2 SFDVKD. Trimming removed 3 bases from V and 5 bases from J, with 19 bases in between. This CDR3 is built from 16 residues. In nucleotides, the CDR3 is TGTGCCACCAGTGATGGAATCCGGTGGGGCAGGGACGAGCAGTACTTC. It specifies CATSDGIRWGRDEQYF.

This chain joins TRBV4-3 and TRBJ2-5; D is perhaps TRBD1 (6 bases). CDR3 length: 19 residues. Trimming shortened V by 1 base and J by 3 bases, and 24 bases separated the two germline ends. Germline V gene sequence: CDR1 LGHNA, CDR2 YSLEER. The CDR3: CASSQGVAGSIEGEETQYF. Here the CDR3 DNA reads TGCGCCAGCAGCCAAGGGGTGGCCGGATCTATTGAGGGGGAAGAGACCCAGTACTTC.

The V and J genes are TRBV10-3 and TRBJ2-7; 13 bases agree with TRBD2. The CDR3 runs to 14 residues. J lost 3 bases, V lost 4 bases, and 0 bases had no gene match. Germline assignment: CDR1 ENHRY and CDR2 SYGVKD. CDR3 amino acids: CAISGTSGSYEQYF. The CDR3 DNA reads TGTGCCATCAGTGGGACTAGCGGGAGCTACGAGCAGTACTTC.

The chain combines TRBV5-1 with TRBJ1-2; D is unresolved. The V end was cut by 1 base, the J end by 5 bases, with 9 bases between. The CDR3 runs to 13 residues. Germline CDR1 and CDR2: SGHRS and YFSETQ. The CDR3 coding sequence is TGCGCCAGCAGCTTGATAGTTGGTTATGGCTACACCTTC. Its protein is CASSLIVGYGYTF. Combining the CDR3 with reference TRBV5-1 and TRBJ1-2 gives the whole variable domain KAGVTQTPRYLIKTRGQQVTLSCSPISGHRSVSWYQQTPGQGLQFLFEYFSETQRNKGNFPGRFSGRQFSNSRSEMNVSTLELGDSALYLCASSLIVGYGYTFGSGTRLTVV.

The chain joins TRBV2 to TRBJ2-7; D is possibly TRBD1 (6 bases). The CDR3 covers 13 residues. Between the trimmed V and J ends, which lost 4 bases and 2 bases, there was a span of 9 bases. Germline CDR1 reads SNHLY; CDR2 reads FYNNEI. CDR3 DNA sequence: TGTGCCAGCAGTGTAACAGGGCCCTACGAGCAGTACTTC. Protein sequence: CASSVTGPYEQYF.

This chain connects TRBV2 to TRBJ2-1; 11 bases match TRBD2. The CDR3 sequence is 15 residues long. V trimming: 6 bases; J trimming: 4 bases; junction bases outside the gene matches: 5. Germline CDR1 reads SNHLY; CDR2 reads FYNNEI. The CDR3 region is CASSTGLAVYNEQFF. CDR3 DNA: TGTGCCAGCAGCACGGGACTAGCGGTATACAATGAGCAGTTCTTC.

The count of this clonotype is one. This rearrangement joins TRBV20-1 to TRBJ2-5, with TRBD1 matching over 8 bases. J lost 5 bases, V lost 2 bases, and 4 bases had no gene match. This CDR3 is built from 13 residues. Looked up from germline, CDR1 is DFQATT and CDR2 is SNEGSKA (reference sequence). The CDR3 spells CSARQDRVETQYF. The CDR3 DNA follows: TGCAGTGCTAGACAGGACAGGGTGGAGACCCAGTACTTC.

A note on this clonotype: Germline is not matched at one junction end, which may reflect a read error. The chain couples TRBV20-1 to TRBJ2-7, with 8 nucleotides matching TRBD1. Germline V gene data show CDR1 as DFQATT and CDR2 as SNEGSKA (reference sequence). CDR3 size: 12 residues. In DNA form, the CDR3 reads TGCGGTGCTAGGGACAGGATCTACGAGCAGTACTTC. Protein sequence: CGARDRIYEQYF.